These 29 T cell receptor beta chains were all obtained from the same sample, sequenced in a study of cytotoxic CD8 clonotypes in ibrutinib-treated CLL. Assay used: immunoSEQ multiplex PCR; TCRdb lists only in-frame clones, some missing. The repertoire holds about 140,000 clones, 80% seen once, with approximately 7.6% in the top ten. Sequences were derived from PBMCs, sampled after 36 months of ibrutinib treatment. The receptors here all came from a human donor with chronic lymphocytic leukemia.

The chain links TRBV6-1 to TRBJ2-2; D is uncertain. Trimming shortened V by 5 bases and J by 7 bases, and 8 bases separated the two germline ends. CDR1 and CDR2 from the germline V gene are MNHNS and SASEGT. The CDR3 sequence is 12 residues long. The chain's CDR3 is CASSPSFGELFF. For the CDR3, the DNA is TGTGCCAGCAGTCCCAGTTTCGGGGAGCTGTTTTTT.

The V gene is TRBV5-1, the J gene TRBJ2-7, with D perhaps matching TRBD1 or TRBD2 (5 bases each). CDR1 and CDR2 (germline): SGHRS, YFSETQ. The germline V and J ends were trimmed by 4 bases and 6 bases, with 11 bases remaining between them. The CDR3 has 12 residues. The CDR3 loop is CASSGSGTEQYF. The CDR3 DNA follows: TGCGCCAGCAGCGGATCGGGGACCGAGCAGTACTTC.

The J gene is TRBJ1-5, the V gene TRBV6-6; D unclear. V lost 0 bases and J 2 bases, leaving 8 bases between the germline ends. The germline V gene encodes CDR1 MNHNY and CDR2 SVGAGI (reference sequence). This CDR3 is 15 amino acids long. The CDR3 nucleotides read TGTGCCAGCAGTTACTCAGGCTCGGGCAATCAGCCCCAGCATTTT. It specifies CASSYSGSGNQPQHF.

The chain is built from TRBV9 and TRBJ2-3, with TRBD2 matching 12 bases. Germline CDR1 and CDR2: SGDLS and YYNGEE. V shed 3 bases, J shed 3 bases, and the junction held 2 bases outside the gene matches. The CDR3 has 15 amino acids. The CDR3 bases are TGTGCCAGCAGCGCGCTAGCGGGGGGGACAGATACGCAGTATTTT. Translated, it gives CASSALAGGTDTQYF.

J is TRBJ2-7 and V is TRBV5-1; 9 bases agree with TRBD1. The germline V gene has CDR1 SGHRS and CDR2 YFSETQ. J gave up 2 bases and V 3 bases, and 3 bases lay outside the gene matches. This CDR3 is 14 amino acids long. DNA for the CDR3: TGCGCCAGCAGCTATAGGACAGGGGCCTACGAGCAGTACTTC. Amino acid sequence: CASSYRTGAYEQYF.

The rearrangement joins TRBV10-2 to TRBJ2-3; D is possibly TRBD2 (5 bases). The germline V and J ends were trimmed by 2 bases and 2 bases, with 11 bases remaining between them. This CDR3 is 15 amino acids long. The V gene's germline CDR1 is WSHSY and CDR2 SAAADI. In DNA, the CDR3 is TGCGCCAGCAGTGAGGCTAGCAGATCCACAGATACGCAGTATTTT. It is translated as CASSEASRSTDTQYF.

The chain joins TRBV6-5 to TRBJ2-3; either TRBD1 or TRBD2 may supply D (5 bases each). This CDR3 has 12 residues. The V end was cut by 10 bases, the J end by 1 base, with 9 bases between. In germline, CDR1 is MNHEY, CDR2 SVGAGI. The CDR3, as DNA: TGTGCCACCTTGGGGGGCACAGATACGCAGTATTTT. Amino acid sequence: CATLGGTDTQYF.

This clone has a handful of counts. The chain carries TRBV7-2 and TRBJ1-4; 7 bases line up with TRBD1. Unmatched junction bases numbered 7, after V lost 5 bases and J lost 4 bases. CDR3 size: 15 residues. In germline, CDR1 is SGHTA, CDR2 FQGNSA. In DNA form, the CDR3 reads TGTGCCAGCAGCGGACTAGGGACAGTTAATGAAAAACTGTTTTTT. Encoded protein: CASSGLGTVNEKLFF.

Comment on this clone: The sample contains more than one DNA sequence encoding this CDR3. V usage is TRBV9 and J usage is TRBJ2-3; no definite D call. Germline V gene lookup returns CDR1 SGDLS and CDR2 YYNGEE. The V end was cut by 2 bases, the J end by 0 bases, with 4 bases between. The length of the CDR3 is 13 residues. The CDR3 sequence: CASSVASTDTQYF. CDR3 in DNA: TGTGCCAGCAGCGTCGCGAGCACAGATACGCAGTATTTT.

This sequence joins TRBV4-1 and TRBJ1-3; perhaps TRBD1 as D (5 bases). The CDR3 totals 14 residues. Germline V gene lookup returns CDR1 MGHRA and CDR2 YSYEKL. V was clipped by 5 bases and J by 0 bases, with 8 bases between them. Here the CDR3 DNA reads TGCGCCAGCAGCTCAGGGATCTCTGGAAACACCATATATTTT. Amino acids: CASSSGISGNTIYF.

The gene calls are TRBV2 and TRBJ2-2; 8 nucleotides align to TRBD2. The CDR3 runs 15 residues. The germline gives CDR1 SNHLY, CDR2 FYNNEI. Trimming cost V 11 bases and J 2 bases; bases outside gene matches: 10. The CDR3 loop reads CASAFSGVNTGELFF. As DNA, the CDR3 is TGTGCCTCAGCTTTTAGCGGGGTAAACACCGGGGAGCTGTTTTTT.

For the CDR3, the DNA is TGTGCCAGCAGTTACTCGGTCCCTCGGGAGAGGAGGGGCTACACCTTC. Translated, it gives CASSYSVPRERRGYTF. This chain connects TRBV6-6 to TRBJ1-2, with D uncertain. CDR3 length equals 16 residues. Germline CDR1 and CDR2: MNHNY and SVGAGI (reference sequence). V was trimmed by 0 bases and J by 8 bases, leaving 19 bases between them.

The V call is TRBV13, the J call TRBJ2-3, with a possible D match to TRBD1 (7 bases). Germline loops: CDR1 PRHDT, CDR2 FYEKMQ (reference sequence). This CDR3 comprises 19 residues. V shed 3 bases and J shed 3 bases, with 25 bases lying between them. The CDR3 region is CASSFGSVRAQGRTDTQYF. As DNA, the CDR3 is TGTGCCAGCAGCTTTGGGTCTGTGAGAGCACAGGGGAGGACAGATACGCAGTATTTT.

The chain joins TRBV9 to TRBJ2-5; TRBD2 matches 9 bases. CDR1 is SGDLS and CDR2 is YYNGEE in the germline V gene. V lost 3 bases, J lost 4 bases, and 1 base stayed unmatched. The CDR3 covers 13 residues. CDR3 DNA sequence: TGTGCCAGCAGCGAACTAGCGGGAGAGACCCAGTACTTC. This gives the protein CASSELAGETQYF.

The chain employs TRBV5-1 and TRBJ1-1; D may be TRBD1 (6 bases). V was cut by 0 bases and J by 5 bases, with 17 bases left in between. Germline-derived CDR1 and CDR2 are SGHRS and YFSETQ. This CDR3 is 16 amino acids long. Here the CDR3 reads CASSLAVPGVKTEAFF. The CDR3, as DNA: TGCGCCAGCAGCTTGGCCGTACCAGGGGTAAAAACTGAAGCTTTCTTT.

This clone was detected a few times. This chain connects TRBV5-1 to TRBJ2-2, with D possibly matching TRBD2 (6 bases). The germline V and J ends were trimmed by 8 bases and 2 bases, with 13 bases remaining between them. This CDR3 region has 14 residues. CDR1 SGHRS and CDR2 YFSETQ come from the germline V gene. The CDR3 spells CASPGTLNTGELFF. The CDR3 DNA reads TGCGCCAGTCCCGGGACTTTAAACACCGGGGAGCTGTTTTTT.

V gene TRBV5-1 combines with J gene TRBJ2-2, with a weak D call TRBD2 (5 bases). V shed 3 bases and J shed 1 base, with 10 bases lying between them. Per germline, CDR1 SGHRS and CDR2 YFSETQ. This CDR3 has 15 residues. The DNA of the CDR3 is TGCGCCAGCAGCTCTGGACTGATGAACACCGGGGAGCTGTTTTTT. This encodes CASSSGLMNTGELFF.

The chain combines TRBV6-1 with TRBJ1-2; D is possibly TRBD1 (5 bases). Trimming removed 4 bases from V and 7 bases from J, with 7 bases in between. This CDR3 has 11 amino acids. CDR1 and CDR2 (germline): MNHNS, SASEGT. This CDR3 reads CASSGGGGYTF. DNA of the CDR3: TGTGCCAGCAGTGGTGGGGGTGGCTACACCTTC.

V gene TRBV18 combines with J gene TRBJ2-1; 9 bases are a match to TRBD1. CDR1 KGHSH and CDR2 LQKENI come from the germline V gene. Trimming at V came to 3 bases and at J to 4 bases, leaving 7 bases not matched to a gene. The CDR3 loop spans 16 amino acids. The CDR3 DNA reads as TGTGCCAGCTCACCCCCCGGGACAGGGATATACAATGAGCAGTTCTTC. Translated, it gives CASSPPGTGIYNEQFF.

V usage is TRBV2 and J usage is TRBJ2-7, with D possibly being TRBD1 (5 bases). There are 12 residues in the CDR3. Germline CDR1 is SNHLY and CDR2 is FYNNEI. V was pared by 5 bases and J by 5 bases, with 10 bases between. Here the CDR3 DNA reads TGTGCCAGCAGTCCAGGGCCGAACGAGCAGTACTTC. This encodes CASSPGPNEQYF. Supplemented by reference TRBV2 and TRBJ2-7, the full variable domain reads EPEVTQTPSHQVTQMGQEVILRCVPISNHLYFYWYRQILGQKVEFLVSFYNNEISEKSEIFDDQFSVERPDGSNFTLKIRSTKLEDSAMYFCASSPGPNEQYFGPGTRLTVT.

The chain uses TRBV19 and TRBJ2-3; no clear D. Germline CDR1 LNHDA, CDR2 SQIVND (reference sequence). This CDR3 is built from 16 residues. Trimming cost V 1 base and J 2 bases, with 13 bases left between them. The CDR3 coding sequence is TGTGCCAGTAGTATAGGGTCGCTCCGAGTCACAGATACGCAGTATTTT. Its protein product is CASSIGSLRVTDTQYF.

V gene TRBV6-1 combines with J gene TRBJ1-5; 7 positions match TRBD1. Germline V CDR1 and CDR2: MNHNS, SASEGT. This CDR3 spans 15 amino acids. With 3 bases clipped from V and 4 bases from J, the junction kept 6 bases outside the gene matches. CDR3 coding DNA: TGTGCCAGCAGTGAGACAGGGATGGGGAATCAGCCCCAGCATTTT. It specifies CASSETGMGNQPQHF.

This clone was found once. The chain couples TRBV9 to TRBJ1-2; a possible D gene is TRBD1 (5 bases). The CDR3 runs 12 residues. V was cut by 3 bases and J by 4 bases, with 7 bases left in between. In germline, CDR1 is SGDLS, CDR2 YYNGEE. CDR3 DNA sequence: TGTGCCAGCAGCGGGGACGGCTATGGCTACACCTTC. It encodes CASSGDGYGYTF.

V usage is TRBV7-9 and J usage is TRBJ2-7; D not resolved. Germline CDR1 reads SEHNR; CDR2 reads FQNEAQ (reference sequence). V lost 2 bases, J lost 0 bases, and 5 bases lay in between. This CDR3 comprises 13 residues. CDR3 amino acids: CASSLPSSYEQYF. The CDR3 nucleotides are TGTGCCAGCAGCTTACCATCCTCCTACGAGCAGTACTTC.

The rearrangement joins TRBV5-5 to TRBJ1-1, with D hard to call. There are 12 residues in the CDR3. V was shortened by 2 bases and J by 3 bases, with 5 bases between the two germline ends. Germline lookup yields CDR1 SGHKS and CDR2 YYEKEE (reference sequence). CDR3 coding DNA: TGTGCCAGCAGCTTTGGATACACTGAAGCTTTCTTT. It specifies CASSFGYTEAFF.

The J gene is TRBJ2-7, the V gene TRBV6-6; D may match TRBD1 or TRBD2 (5 bases each). Germline CDR1 MNHNY, CDR2 SVGAGI (reference sequence). The CDR3 extends over 16 amino acids. The V gene lost 6 bases and the J gene lost 2 bases, with 20 bases spanning the gap. The CDR3 DNA reads as TGTGCCAGCAGACCCTACCGGGGCTCCTCGCCCTACGAGCAGTACTTC. Protein: CASRPYRGSSPYEQYF.

The chain couples TRBV6-4 to TRBJ2-2; maybe TRBD1 (6 bases). There are 14 residues in the CDR3. CDR1 MRHNA and CDR2 SNTAGT come from the germline V gene. Trimming left V 4 bases short and J 3 bases short, with 9 bases between. The CDR3 loop is CASSGRTDTGELFF. The CDR3 DNA sequence: TGTGCCAGCAGTGGCCGGACAGACACCGGGGAGCTGTTTTTT.

The V gene is TRBV27, the J gene TRBJ1-1; D gene uncertain. Trimming removed 2 bases from V and 2 bases from J, with 6 bases in between. Germline CDR1 reads MNHEY; CDR2 reads SMNVEV (reference sequence). This CDR3 spans 13 amino acids. The CDR3 loop is CASSLGLNTEAFF. The DNA for the CDR3 is TGTGCCAGCAGTTTAGGGCTCAACACTGAAGCTTTCTTT.

The genes are TRBV19 and TRBJ2-2, with 10 bases aligning to TRBD2. V trimming: 5 bases; J trimming: 5 bases; junction bases outside the gene matches: 5. Looked up from germline, CDR1 is LNHDA and CDR2 is SQIVND (reference sequence). The CDR3 consists of 15 residues. The CDR3 region is CASSAPGLATGELFF. CDR3 sequence (DNA): TGTGCCAGTAGTGCACCGGGACTAGCGACCGGGGAGCTGTTTTTT.